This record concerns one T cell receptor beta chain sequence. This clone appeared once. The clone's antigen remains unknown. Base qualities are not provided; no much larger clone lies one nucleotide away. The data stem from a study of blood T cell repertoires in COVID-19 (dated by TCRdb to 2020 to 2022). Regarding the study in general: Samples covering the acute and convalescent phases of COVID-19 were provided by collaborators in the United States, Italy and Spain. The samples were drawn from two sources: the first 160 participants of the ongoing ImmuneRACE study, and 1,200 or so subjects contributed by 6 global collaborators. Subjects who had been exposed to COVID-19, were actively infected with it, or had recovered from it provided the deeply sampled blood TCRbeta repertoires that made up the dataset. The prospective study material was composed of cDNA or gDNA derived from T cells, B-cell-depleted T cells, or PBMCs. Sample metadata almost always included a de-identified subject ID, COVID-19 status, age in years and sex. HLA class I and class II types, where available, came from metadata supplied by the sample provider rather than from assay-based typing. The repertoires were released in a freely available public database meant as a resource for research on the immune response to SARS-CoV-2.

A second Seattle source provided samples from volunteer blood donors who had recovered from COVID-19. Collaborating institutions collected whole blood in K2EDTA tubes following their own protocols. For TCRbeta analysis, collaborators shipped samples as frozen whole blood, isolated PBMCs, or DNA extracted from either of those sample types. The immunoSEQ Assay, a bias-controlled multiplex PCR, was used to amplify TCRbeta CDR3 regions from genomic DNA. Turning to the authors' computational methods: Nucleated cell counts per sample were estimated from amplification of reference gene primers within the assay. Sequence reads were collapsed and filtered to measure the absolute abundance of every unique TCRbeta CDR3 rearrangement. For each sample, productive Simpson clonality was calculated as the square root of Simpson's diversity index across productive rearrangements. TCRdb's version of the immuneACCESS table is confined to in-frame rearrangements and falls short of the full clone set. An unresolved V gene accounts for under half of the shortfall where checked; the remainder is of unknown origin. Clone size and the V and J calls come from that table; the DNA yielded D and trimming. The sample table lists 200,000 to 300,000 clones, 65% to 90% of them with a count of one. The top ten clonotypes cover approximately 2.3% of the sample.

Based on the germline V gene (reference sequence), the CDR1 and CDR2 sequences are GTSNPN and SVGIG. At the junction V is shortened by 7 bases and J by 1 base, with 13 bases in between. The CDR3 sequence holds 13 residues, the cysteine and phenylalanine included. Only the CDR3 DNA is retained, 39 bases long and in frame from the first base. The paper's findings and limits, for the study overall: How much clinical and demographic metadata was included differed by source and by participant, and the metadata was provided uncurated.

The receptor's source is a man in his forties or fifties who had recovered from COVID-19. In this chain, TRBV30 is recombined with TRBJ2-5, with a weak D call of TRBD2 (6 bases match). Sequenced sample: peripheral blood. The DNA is TGTGCCTTAAATGGGGACTTCCAAGAGACCCAGTACTTC. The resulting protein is CALNGDFQETQYF.